This is a list of T cell receptor beta chains from one sample in a study of blood T cell repertoires in COVID-19. The protocol was immunoSEQ multiplex PCR, while the TCRdb copy is restricted to in-frame clones and leaves out a portion. The sample holds 450,000 or so clones; around 90% are singletons and the top ten take about 0.63%. Material for sequencing was PBMCs or T cells enriched from blood (not recorded which). These receptors all come from a man younger than 35 who had recovered from COVID-19. Each CDR3 is given with its conserved first and last residue. The size entry is marked missing in some rows and otherwise reads once, few, many or a size class.

v_call: TRBV20-1; j_call: TRBJ2-7; clone_size: once; cdr3_aa: CSASLLSYEQYF
v_call: TRBV19; j_call: TRBJ1-6; clone_size: -; cdr3_aa: CASSIGKLKNYNSSLHF
v_call: TRBV19; j_call: TRBJ1-1; clone_size: -; cdr3_aa: CADNLRDRAQGMKAFF
v_call: TRBV6-2/TRBV6-3; j_call: TRBJ1-1; clone_size: -; cdr3_aa: CASSYLIGLEFNTEAFF
v_call: TRBV2; j_call: TRBJ1-3; clone_size: few; cdr3_aa: CASRDSGTGLNTIYF
v_call: TRBV28; j_call: TRBJ2-3; clone_size: once; cdr3_aa: CASEAGPTDTQYF
v_call: TRBV30; j_call: TRBJ2-1; clone_size: once; cdr3_aa: CAWGLHKEGEQFF
v_call: TRBV2; j_call: TRBJ2-7; clone_size: -; cdr3_aa: CASNLAGDYEQYF
v_call: TRBV27; j_call: TRBJ1-1; clone_size: -; cdr3_aa: CASSIRTGAFRNTEAFF
v_call: TRBV2; j_call: TRBJ1-4; clone_size: -; cdr3_aa: CASRQGAWSEKLFF
v_call: TRBV19; j_call: TRBJ1-2; clone_size: -; cdr3_aa: CASSTPGQGNYGYTF
v_call: TRBV19; j_call: TRBJ1-2; clone_size: -; cdr3_aa: CASSPSDRGDYGYTF
v_call: TRBV3-1/TRBV3-2; j_call: TRBJ1-5; clone_size: once; cdr3_aa: CASSHGTAVNQPQHF
v_call: TRBV28; j_call: TRBJ1-2; clone_size: -; cdr3_aa: CASSLSAGQGPTF
v_call: TRBV29-1; j_call: TRBJ1-2; clone_size: -; cdr3_aa: CSVDAGAGGYTF
v_call: TRBV12-3/TRBV12-4; j_call: TRBJ1-1; clone_size: once; cdr3_aa: CASLAGTEAFF
v_call: TRBV7-9; j_call: TRBJ1-3; clone_size: -; cdr3_aa: CASSYTQGRGGSGNTIYF
v_call: TRBV9; j_call: TRBJ2-2; clone_size: -; cdr3_aa: CASSPSGGDNTGELFF
v_call: TRBV21-1; j_call: TRBJ1-2; clone_size: -; cdr3_aa: CASSKTHNYGYTF
v_call: TRBV5-1; j_call: TRBJ2-2; clone_size: -; cdr3_aa: CASSVRTSGREAGELFF
v_call: TRBV10-3; j_call: TRBJ2-1; clone_size: -; cdr3_aa: CAISETRYNEQFF
v_call: TRBV30; j_call: TRBJ2-5; clone_size: -; cdr3_aa: CAEAIAGKETQYF
v_call: TRBV6-1; j_call: TRBJ2-7; clone_size: -; cdr3_aa: CASSEIGRGEYEQYF
v_call: TRBV7-8; j_call: TRBJ1-5; clone_size: -; cdr3_aa: CASSLVGRDNQPQHF
v_call: TRBV11-3; j_call: TRBJ2-3; clone_size: -; cdr3_aa: CASSSRQGGTDTQYF
v_call: TRBV12-3/TRBV12-4; j_call: TRBJ1-1; clone_size: -; cdr3_aa: CASSIQGKPEAFF
v_call: TRBV6-5; j_call: TRBJ2-7; clone_size: -; cdr3_aa: CASSPWGGYEQYF
v_call: TRBV27; j_call: TRBJ1-1; clone_size: once; cdr3_aa: CASSRSLTVNTEAFF
v_call: TRBV5-4; j_call: TRBJ2-3; clone_size: -; cdr3_aa: CAISGSGGSTDTQYF
v_call: TRBV9; j_call: TRBJ1-4; clone_size: -; cdr3_aa: CASSARVAAEKLFF
v_call: TRBV11-2; j_call: TRBJ1-2; clone_size: -; cdr3_aa: CASSQTGVYGYTF
v_call: TRBV19; j_call: TRBJ1-5; clone_size: -; cdr3_aa: CASRGRSGQPQHF
v_call: TRBV19; j_call: TRBJ1-1; clone_size: once; cdr3_aa: CASSTTGYQASNTEAFF
v_call: TRBV27; j_call: TRBJ1-1; clone_size: few; cdr3_aa: CASTTVGTEAFF
v_call: TRBV28; j_call: TRBJ2-1; clone_size: -; cdr3_aa: CASSLSGSSYNEQFF
v_call: TRBV11-2; j_call: TRBJ2-1; clone_size: -; cdr3_aa: CASSFGTAMYNEQFF
v_call: TRBV5-3; j_call: TRBJ1-2; clone_size: few; cdr3_aa: CARRPGARVHGYTF
v_call: TRBV5-1; j_call: TRBJ1-6; clone_size: -; cdr3_aa: CASTGGGINSPLHF
v_call: TRBV7-6; j_call: TRBJ2-5; clone_size: -; cdr3_aa: CASSPPWQGAETQYF
v_call: TRBV10-2; j_call: TRBJ2-2; clone_size: -; cdr3_aa: CASSSRITGVGELFF
v_call: TRBV19; j_call: TRBJ2-3; clone_size: -; cdr3_aa: CASSIAAASTDTQYF
v_call: TRBV7-9; j_call: TRBJ1-1; clone_size: -; cdr3_aa: CASSPPDRDSSRTEAFF
v_call: TRBV6-6; j_call: TRBJ2-1; clone_size: once; cdr3_aa: CASSYSILAGNNEQFF
v_call: TRBV5-1; j_call: TRBJ2-1; clone_size: few; cdr3_aa: CASSLYRGSQDEQFF
v_call: TRBV27; j_call: TRBJ2-3; clone_size: -; cdr3_aa: CASSFTASTDTQYF
v_call: TRBV14; j_call: TRBJ1-2; clone_size: -; cdr3_aa: CASSPRAGGYYGYTF
v_call: TRBV6-2/TRBV6-3; j_call: TRBJ2-7; clone_size: -; cdr3_aa: CASSRTGGQGRYEQYF
v_call: TRBV3-1/TRBV3-2; j_call: TRBJ2-2; clone_size: -; cdr3_aa: CASSHLTGELFF
v_call: TRBV9; j_call: TRBJ1-6; clone_size: -; cdr3_aa: CASSPQGTGNSPLHF
v_call: TRBV3-1/TRBV3-2; j_call: TRBJ1-4; clone_size: once; cdr3_aa: CASSYGGWNEKLFF
v_call: TRBV7-8; j_call: TRBJ1-5; clone_size: -; cdr3_aa: CASSLGGSSGQPQHF